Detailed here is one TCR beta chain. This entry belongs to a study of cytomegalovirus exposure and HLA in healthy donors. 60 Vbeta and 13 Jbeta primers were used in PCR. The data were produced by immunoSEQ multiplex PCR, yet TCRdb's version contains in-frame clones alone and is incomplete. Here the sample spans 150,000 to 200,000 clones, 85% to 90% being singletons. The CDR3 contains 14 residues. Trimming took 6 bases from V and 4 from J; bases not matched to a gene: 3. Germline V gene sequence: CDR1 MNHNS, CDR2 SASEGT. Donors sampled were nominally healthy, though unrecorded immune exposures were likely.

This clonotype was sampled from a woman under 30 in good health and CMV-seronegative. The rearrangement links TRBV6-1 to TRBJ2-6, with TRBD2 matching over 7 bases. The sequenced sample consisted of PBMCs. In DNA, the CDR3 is TGTGCCAGCAGGGGGGGGTCCGGGGCCAACGTCCTGACTTTC. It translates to CASRGGSGANVLTF.